Listed here are 27 T cell receptor beta chains from one sample, sequenced in a study of blood T cell repertoires in COVID-19. Clones were read by immunoSEQ multiplex PCR, and TCRdb kept only the in-frame ones, dropping some. The sample records approximately 150,000 clones, over 70% being singletons. Material for sequencing was PBMCs or T cells enriched from blood (not recorded which). The receptors here all came from a woman in her thirties or forties with acute COVID-19.

The chain's CDR3 is CASSYSRGSYGYTF. DNA of the CDR3: TGTGCCAGCAGTTACTCGAGGGGGTCCTATGGCTACACCTTC. The rearrangement uses TRBV6-5 and TRBJ1-2; D is possibly TRBD1 (6 bases). CDR1 is MNHEY and CDR2 is SVGAGI in the germline V gene. The CDR3 runs to 14 residues. V lost 0 bases to trimming and J lost 4 bases, with 9 bases between them.

V is TRBV6-5 and J is TRBJ1-2; the match to TRBD1 covers 9 bases. Germline CDR1 and CDR2: MNHEY and SVGAGI. V lost 7 bases to trimming and J lost 0 bases; unmatched junction nucleotides: 6. CDR3 length equals 15 residues. CDR3 amino acids: CASKRGTGPNYGYTF. In DNA form, the CDR3 reads TGTGCCAGCAAAAGAGGGACAGGGCCTAACTATGGCTACACCTTC.

The chain joins TRBV19 to TRBJ2-5; 12 bases map to TRBD2. Trimming removed 5 bases from V and 4 bases from J; junction bases left unmatched: 8. The CDR3 is 16 amino acids. Germline V gene sequence: CDR1 LNHDA, CDR2 SQIVND (reference sequence). The CDR3 nucleotides read TGTGCCAGTAGTCCCCCTTCTAGCGGGAGGGGAGAGACCCAGTACTTC. Its translation is CASSPPSSGRGETQYF.

This chain links TRBV7-9 with TRBJ2-3, with D uncertain. The V end was cut by 4 bases, the J end by 0 bases, with 14 bases between. CDR3 length: 16 residues. Germline lookup yields CDR1 SEHNR and CDR2 FQNEAQ (reference sequence). The CDR3 region is CASSSLGIGSTDTQYF. The CDR3 DNA reads as TGTGCCAGCAGCTCGCTAGGAATCGGGAGCACAGATACGCAGTATTTT. Based on the CDR3 plus reference TRBV7-9 and TRBJ2-3, the full variable domain is DTGVSQNPRHKITKRGQNVTFRCDPISEHNRLYWYRQTLGQGPEFLTYFQNEAQLEKSRLLSDRFSAERPKGSFSTLEIQRTEQGDSAMYLCASSSLGIGSTDTQYFGPGTRLTVL.

This clone was counted only a few times. The chain joins TRBV7-2 to TRBJ1-4; D is perhaps TRBD1 (5 bases). This CDR3 comprises 14 residues. V gave up 5 bases and J gave up 10 bases, with 17 bases separating them. The germline CDR1 and CDR2 sequences are SGHTA and FQGNSA. CDR3 DNA: TGTGCCAGCAGCCCGCGCGACAGCAGTGGAAAACTGTTTTTT. Its translation: CASSPRDSSGKLFF.

The chain joins TRBV9 to TRBJ2-5; TRBD2 matches 8 bases. The ends lost 0 bases at V and 4 bases at J; junction bases unmatched: 8. The length of the CDR3 is 16 residues. In germline, CDR1 is SGDLS, CDR2 YYNGEE. The chain's CDR3 is CASSVGLAMGSETQYF. The CDR3 DNA is TGTGCCAGCAGCGTAGGACTAGCGATGGGCTCAGAGACCCAGTACTTC.

V gene TRBV19 combines with J gene TRBJ2-1; 7 nucleotides align to TRBD2. Germline V CDR1 and CDR2: LNHDA, SQIVND (reference sequence). J gave up 8 bases and V 7 bases, and 17 bases lay outside the gene matches. CDR3 length: 16 residues. CDR3 nucleotides: TGTGCCAGTAATCGCCGGTGGTTGGGCGGGAGTCATGAGCAGTTCTTC. This codes for CASNRRWLGGSHEQFF.

This chain joins TRBV28 and TRBJ1-2; TRBD1 matches at 11 bases. The CDR3 contains 16 residues. With 5 bases clipped from V and 3 bases from J, the junction kept 8 bases outside the gene matches. Per germline, CDR1 MDHEN and CDR2 SYDVKM. CDR3 DNA sequence: TGTGCCAGCAGTACCACCGGGACAGGGGGACACTATGGCTACACCTTC. This sequence encodes CASSTTGTGGHYGYTF.

The chain couples TRBV10-3 to TRBJ1-1; no reliable D call. V dropped 6 bases and J dropped 0 bases, with 8 bases sitting between them. Germline V gene lookup returns CDR1 ENHRY and CDR2 SYGVKD. This CDR3 is 13 amino acids long. The CDR3 DNA sequence: TGTGCCATCAGCGACAATCTGAACACTGAAGCTTTCTTT. It encodes CAISDNLNTEAFF.

This sequence joins TRBV3-1 (or the pseudogene TRBV3-2) and TRBJ2-6; the D is unclear. The CDR3 contains 15 residues. V gave up 2 bases and J gave up 0 bases, with 5 bases separating them. Per germline, CDR1 LGHDT and CDR2 YNNKEL (reference sequence). The CDR3 here is CASSQSNSGANVLTF. In nucleotides, the CDR3 is TGTGCCAGCAGCCAATCAAACTCTGGGGCCAACGTCCTGACTTTC.

The sample holds many counts of this clone. Other DNA sequences in this specimen translate into the identical CDR3. The V and J genes are TRBV4-1 and TRBJ1-6, with TRBD1 matching 9 bases. V was clipped by 4 bases and J by 5 bases; unmatched bases: 3. The CDR3 contains 15 residues. Germline V CDR1 and CDR2: MGHRA, YSYEKL. For the CDR3, the DNA is TGCGCCAGCAGCCTCCGGGACAGGGATAATTCACCCCTCCACTTT. Amino acid sequence: CASSLRDRDNSPLHF.

The chain carries TRBV4-1 and TRBJ2-3, with 8 bases lining up with TRBD1. V trimming: 3 bases; J trimming: 5 bases; junction bases outside the gene matches: 10. This CDR3 spans 16 amino acids. Germline V lookup: CDR1 MGHRA, CDR2 YSYEKL. CDR3 region: CASSQADRVTRDTQYF. CDR3 sequence (DNA): TGCGCCAGCAGCCAGGCGGACAGGGTGACGCGAGATACGCAGTATTTT.

This clone has a single count. The V call is TRBV3-1 (or the pseudogene TRBV3-2), the J call TRBJ2-3; 7 bases are shared with TRBD1. V lost 5 bases to trimming and J lost 5 bases; unmatched junction nucleotides: 4. Germline lookup yields CDR1 LGHDT and CDR2 YNNKEL (reference sequence). The CDR3 has 13 residues. The CDR3 is CASSLRGRDTQYF. CDR3 bases: TGTGCCAGCAGCTTGAGGGGGCGAGATACGCAGTATTTT.

The gene calls are TRBV15 and TRBJ1-1; tentatively, D is TRBD1 (6 bases). CDR3 length equals 12 residues. Germline lookup yields CDR1 LNHNV and CDR2 YYDKDF (reference sequence). V was pared by 2 bases and J by 7 bases, with 8 bases between. DNA of the CDR3: TGTGCCACCAGCAGAATACAGGGTGAAGCTTTCTTT. Translating it yields CATSRIQGEAFF. Supplemented by reference TRBV15 and TRBJ1-1, the full variable domain reads DAMVIQNPRYQVTQFGKPVTLSCSQTLNHNVMYWYQQKSSQAPKLLFHYYDKDFNNEADTPDNFQSRRPNTSFCFLDIRSPGLGDTAMYLCATSRIQGEAFFGQGTRLTVV.

This rearrangement joins TRBV7-9 to TRBJ2-5; the match to TRBD2 covers 10 bases. CDR1 is SEHNR and CDR2 is FQNEAQ in the germline V gene (reference sequence). The V and J ends lost 5 bases and 3 bases, in that order; junction bases with no gene match: 18. CDR3 length: 19 residues. The CDR3 region has the DNA TGTGCCAGCAGCCTCAAATACCCCCAGCTAGCGGGAGTTGAAGAGACCCAGTACTTC. This translates into CASSLKYPQLAGVEETQYF.

This chain uses TRBV5-1 with TRBJ1-1, with D possibly matching TRBD1 (5 bases). V gave up 0 bases and J gave up 8 bases, with 14 bases separating them. There are 14 residues in the CDR3. CDR1 SGHRS and CDR2 YFSETQ come from the germline V gene. CDR3 bases: TGCGCCAGCAGCTTGGGGGCCAGGGTTACCGAAGCTTTCTTT. It translates to CASSLGARVTEAFF.

The chain employs TRBV6-5 and TRBJ1-3, with D possibly TRBD1 on 5 matching bases. This CDR3 comprises 13 residues. V was cut by 5 bases and J by 3 bases, with 8 bases left in between. Germline V gene sequence: CDR1 MNHEY, CDR2 SVGAGI. CDR3 amino acids: CASSNQGGNTIYF. The DNA for the CDR3 is TGTGCCAGCAGTAATCAGGGTGGAAACACCATATATTTT.

This clone was seen once. J is TRBJ1-2 and V is TRBV9; 8 bases are a match to TRBD1. The length of the CDR3 is 16 residues. V lost 0 bases and J lost 7; bases outside the gene matches: 11. Germline V gene sequence: CDR1 SGDLS, CDR2 YYNGEE. The CDR3 nucleotides read TGTGCCAGCAGCGTAGGGACAGGGTCGGCCCTGGGTGGCTACACCTTC. Protein product: CASSVGTGSALGGYTF.

The J gene is TRBJ2-1, the V gene TRBV24-1; 8 positions match TRBD2. This CDR3 is 18 amino acids long. Trimming at V came to 1 base and at J to 0 bases, leaving 7 bases not matched to a gene. CDR1 and CDR2 from the germline V gene are KGHDR and SFDVKD. CDR3 amino acids: CATSDFAGGTSSYNEQFF. The CDR3 bases are TGTGCCACCAGTGATTTCGCGGGAGGTACCAGCTCCTACAATGAGCAGTTCTTC.

The chain employs TRBV7-6 and TRBJ2-5; 8 bases match TRBD1. After removal of 6 bases from V and 5 bases from J, the junction contained 11 bases not matched to a gene. Germline CDR1 reads SGHVS; CDR2 reads FNYEAQ. The CDR3 has 15 residues. The CDR3 DNA reads TGTGCCAGCAGAACAGGACAGGGAAGAGGGGAGACCCAGTACTTC. Translation: CASRTGQGRGETQYF.

Concerning this clone itself: The junction departs from germline at one end; a sequencing error may be responsible. The chain joins TRBV9 to TRBJ1-1; 8 nucleotides line up with TRBD1. This CDR3 comprises 14 residues. Germline V gives CDR1 SGDLS, CDR2 YYNGEE. As DNA, the CDR3 is TGTGCCAGCAGCGAACAGGGGGTGAACGCTGAAGCTTTCTTT. It encodes CASSEQGVNAEAFF.

V gene TRBV30 combines with J gene TRBJ2-4, with TRBD2 matching over 7 bases. Per the germline V gene, CDR1 is GTSNPN and CDR2 is SVGIG (reference sequence). This CDR3 contains 16 residues. V trimming: 0 bases; J trimming: 0 bases; junction bases outside the gene matches: 5. The CDR3 is CAWSVNGRGAKNIQYF. The CDR3 bases are TGTGCCTGGAGTGTAAATGGGAGGGGAGCCAAAAACATTCAGTACTTC.

The gene calls are TRBV29-1 and TRBJ2-1; a weak D match, TRBD2 (5 bases). From germline, CDR1 is SQVTM and CDR2 ANQGSEA. Trimming removed 4 bases at V and 9 bases at J, with 13 bases between. The CDR3 loop spans 12 amino acids. DNA for the CDR3: TGCAGCGTTGCCCCGGCGGCGGGTGAGCAGTTCTTC. This translates into CSVAPAAGEQFF.

The chain carries TRBV6-1 and TRBJ1-2, with 7 bases matching TRBD1. CDR1 and CDR2 (germline): MNHNS, SASEGT. Trimming at V came to 4 bases and at J to 5 bases, leaving 10 bases not matched to a gene. There are 15 residues in the CDR3. The CDR3, as DNA: TGTGCCAGCAGTGTGAGGGAGCAGGGGGGATATGGCTACACCTTC. The encoded protein is CASSVREQGGYGYTF.

This chain uses TRBV9 with TRBJ1-3; D uncertain. The CDR3 contains 15 residues. V lost 4 bases and J lost 0, with 11 bases in between. Germline loops: CDR1 SGDLS, CDR2 YYNGEE. This CDR3 is CASSLDRSSGNTIYF. The CDR3 nucleotides are TGTGCCAGCAGCCTAGACCGGAGCTCTGGAAACACCATATATTTT.

The chain couples TRBV3-1 (or the pseudogene TRBV3-2) to TRBJ1-1; D gene unclear. V dropped 0 bases and J dropped 10 bases, with 15 bases sitting between them. Per the germline V gene, CDR1 is LGHDT and CDR2 is YNNKEL (reference sequence). The CDR3 totals 14 residues. CDR3: CASSQDNEGWRAFF. Written as DNA, the CDR3 is TGTGCCAGCAGCCAAGATAATGAGGGTTGGAGAGCTTTCTTT.

V usage is TRBV5-6 and J usage is TRBJ2-1; 12 nucleotides agree with TRBD2. V lost 4 bases to trimming and J lost 4 bases; unmatched junction nucleotides: 6. Germline V lookup: CDR1 SGHDT, CDR2 YYEEEE. The CDR3 runs to 16 residues. Written as DNA, the CDR3 is TGTGCCAGCAGCCAATTTGGACTAGCGGGGTACAATGAGCAGTTCTTC. Translated: CASSQFGLAGYNEQFF.